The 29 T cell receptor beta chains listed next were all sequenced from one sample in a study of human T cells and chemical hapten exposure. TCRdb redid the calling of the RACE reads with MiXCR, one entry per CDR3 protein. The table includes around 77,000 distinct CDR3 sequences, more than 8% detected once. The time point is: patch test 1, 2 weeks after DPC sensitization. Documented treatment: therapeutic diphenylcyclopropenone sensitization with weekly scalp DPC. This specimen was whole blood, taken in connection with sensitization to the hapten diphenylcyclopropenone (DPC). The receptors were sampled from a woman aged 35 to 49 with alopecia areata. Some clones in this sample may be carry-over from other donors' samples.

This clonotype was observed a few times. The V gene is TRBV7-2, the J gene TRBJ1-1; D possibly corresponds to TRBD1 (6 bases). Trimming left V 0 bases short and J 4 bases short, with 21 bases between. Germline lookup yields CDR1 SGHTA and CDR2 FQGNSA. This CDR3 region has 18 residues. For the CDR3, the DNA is TGTGCCAGCAGCTTAGCGTTTGTAGGACAGCAATTCGGCACTGAAGCTTTCTTT. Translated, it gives CASSLAFVGQQFGTEAFF.

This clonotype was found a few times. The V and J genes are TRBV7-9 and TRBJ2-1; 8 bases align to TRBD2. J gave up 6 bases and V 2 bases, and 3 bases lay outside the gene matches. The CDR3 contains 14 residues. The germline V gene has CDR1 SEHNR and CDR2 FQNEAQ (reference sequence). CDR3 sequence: CASSLYGGVNEQFF. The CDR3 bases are TGTGCCAGCAGCTTATACGGGGGGGTCAATGAGCAGTTCTTC.

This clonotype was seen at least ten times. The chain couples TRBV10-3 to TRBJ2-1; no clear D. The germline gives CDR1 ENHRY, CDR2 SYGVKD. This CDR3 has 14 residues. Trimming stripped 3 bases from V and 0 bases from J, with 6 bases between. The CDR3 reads CAISDGSSYNEQFF. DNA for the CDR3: TGTGCCATCAGTGACGGTAGCTCCTACAATGAGCAGTTCTTC.

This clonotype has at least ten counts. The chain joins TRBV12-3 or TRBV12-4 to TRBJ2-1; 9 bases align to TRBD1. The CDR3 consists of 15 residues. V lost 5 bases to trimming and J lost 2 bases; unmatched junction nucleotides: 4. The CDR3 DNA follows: TGTGCCAGCAGTCCCACAGGGGGCACCTACAATGAGCAGTTCTTC. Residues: CASSPTGGTYNEQFF.

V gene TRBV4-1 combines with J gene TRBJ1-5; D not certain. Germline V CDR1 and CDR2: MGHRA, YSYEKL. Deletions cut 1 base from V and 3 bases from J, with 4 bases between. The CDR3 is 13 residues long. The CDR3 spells CASSQVYNQPQHF. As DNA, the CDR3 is TGCGCCAGCAGCCAAGTCTACAATCAGCCCCAGCATTTT.

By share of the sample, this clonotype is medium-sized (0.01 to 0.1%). The CDR3 sequence is CSVEAGGSTSYPDTQYF. CDR3 DNA sequence: TGCAGCGTTGAAGCAGGAGGTTCAACTAGTTACCCAGATACGCAGTATTTT. V and J are TRBV29-1 and TRBJ2-3; perhaps TRBD2 as D (5 bases). This CDR3 comprises 17 residues. Germline loops: CDR1 SQVTM, CDR2 ANQGSEA. V dropped 1 base and J dropped 4 bases, with 21 bases sitting between them.

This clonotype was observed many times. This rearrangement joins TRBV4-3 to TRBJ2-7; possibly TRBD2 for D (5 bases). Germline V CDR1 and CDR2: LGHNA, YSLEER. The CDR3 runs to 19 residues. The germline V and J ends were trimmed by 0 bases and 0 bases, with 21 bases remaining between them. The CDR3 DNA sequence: TGCGCCAGCAGCCAAGATCCCCCTTACGAGGGTGGCGGCTCCTACGAGCAGTACTTC. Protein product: CASSQDPPYEGGGSYEQYF.

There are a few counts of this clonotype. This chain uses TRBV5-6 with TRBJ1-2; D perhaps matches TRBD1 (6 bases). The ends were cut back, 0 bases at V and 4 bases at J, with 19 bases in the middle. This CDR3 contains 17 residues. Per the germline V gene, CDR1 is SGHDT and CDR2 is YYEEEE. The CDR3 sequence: CASSLVDWGRISYGYTF. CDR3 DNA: TGTGCCAGCAGCTTGGTTGATTGGGGGCGCATCAGCTATGGCTACACCTTC.

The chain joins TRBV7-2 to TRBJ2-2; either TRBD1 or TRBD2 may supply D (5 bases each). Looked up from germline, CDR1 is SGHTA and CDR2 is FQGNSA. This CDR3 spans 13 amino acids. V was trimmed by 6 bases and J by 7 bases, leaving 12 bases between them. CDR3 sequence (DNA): TGTGCCAGCAGTTTTGGGACGGACGGGGAGCTGTTTTTT. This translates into CASSFGTDGELFF.

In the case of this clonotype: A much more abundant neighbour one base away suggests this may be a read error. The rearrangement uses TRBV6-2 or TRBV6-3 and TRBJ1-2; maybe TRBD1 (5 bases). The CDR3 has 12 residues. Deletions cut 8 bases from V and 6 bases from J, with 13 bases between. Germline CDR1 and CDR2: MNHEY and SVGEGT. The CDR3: CASGKQDHGYTF. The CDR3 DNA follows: TGTGCCAGCGGAAAACAGGATCATGGCTACACCTTC.

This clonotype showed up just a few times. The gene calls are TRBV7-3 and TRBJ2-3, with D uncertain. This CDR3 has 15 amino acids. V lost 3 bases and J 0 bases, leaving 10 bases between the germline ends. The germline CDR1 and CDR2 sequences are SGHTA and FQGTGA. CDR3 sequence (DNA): TGTGCCAGCAGCTTCGGTGGGGTGAGCACAGATACGCAGTATTTT. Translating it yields CASSFGGVSTDTQYF.

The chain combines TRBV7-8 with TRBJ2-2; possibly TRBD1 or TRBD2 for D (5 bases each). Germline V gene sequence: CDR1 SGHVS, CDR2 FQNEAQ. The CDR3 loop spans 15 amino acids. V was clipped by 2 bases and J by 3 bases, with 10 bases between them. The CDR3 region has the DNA TGTGCCAGCAGCTTACGAGAGGGACACACCGGGGAGCTGTTTTTT. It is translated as CASSLREGHTGELFF.

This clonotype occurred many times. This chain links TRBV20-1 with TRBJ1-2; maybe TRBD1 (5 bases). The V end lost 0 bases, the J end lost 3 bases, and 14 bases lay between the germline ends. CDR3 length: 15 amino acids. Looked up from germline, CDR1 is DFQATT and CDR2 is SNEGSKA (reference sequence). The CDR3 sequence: CSARDIRGYHYGYTF. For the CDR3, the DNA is TGCAGTGCTAGAGATATTAGGGGTTATCACTATGGCTACACCTTC.

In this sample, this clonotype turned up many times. CDR3 DNA sequence: TGTGCCAGCAGCGTAGGGAGATCCACAGATACGCAGTATTTT. It yields the protein CASSVGRSTDTQYF. The chain is built from TRBV9 and TRBJ2-3; no reliable D call. The CDR3 sequence is 14 residues long. The V gene lost 0 bases and the J gene lost 2 bases, with 7 bases spanning the gap. Germline values: CDR1 SGDLS, CDR2 YYNGEE. The variable domain in full, completed from reference TRBV9 and TRBJ2-3, reads DSGVTQTPKHLITATGQRVTLRCSPRSGDLSVYWYQQSLDQGLQFLIQYYNGEERAKGNILERFSAQQFPDLHSELNLSSLELGDSALYFCASSVGRSTDTQYFGPGTRLTVL.

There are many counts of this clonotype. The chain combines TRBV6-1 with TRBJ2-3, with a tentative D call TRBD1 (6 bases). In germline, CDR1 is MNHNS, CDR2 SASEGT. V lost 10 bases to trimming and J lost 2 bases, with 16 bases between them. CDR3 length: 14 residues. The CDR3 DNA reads TGTGCCACCAAAGAGGACAGTCACACAGATACGCAGTATTTT. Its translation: CATKEDSHTDTQYF.

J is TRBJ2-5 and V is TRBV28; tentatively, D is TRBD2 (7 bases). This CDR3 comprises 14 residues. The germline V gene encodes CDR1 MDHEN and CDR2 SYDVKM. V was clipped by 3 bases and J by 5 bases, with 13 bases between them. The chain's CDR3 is CASSFLGGGETQYF. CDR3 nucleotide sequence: TGTGCCAGCAGTTTTTTGGGCGGGGGCGAGACCCAGTACTTC.

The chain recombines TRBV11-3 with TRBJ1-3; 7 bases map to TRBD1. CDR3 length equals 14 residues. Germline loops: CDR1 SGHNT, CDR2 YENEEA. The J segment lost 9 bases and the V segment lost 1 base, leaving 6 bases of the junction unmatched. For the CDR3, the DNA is TGTGCCAGCAGCTTAGGGGGGACAGACGGCACCATATATTTT. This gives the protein CASSLGGTDGTIYF.

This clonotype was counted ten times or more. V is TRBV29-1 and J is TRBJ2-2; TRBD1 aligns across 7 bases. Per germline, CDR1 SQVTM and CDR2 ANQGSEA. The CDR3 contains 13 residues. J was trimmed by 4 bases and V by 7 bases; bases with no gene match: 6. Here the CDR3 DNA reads TGCAGCGCAAACAGGGGTAGCACCGGGGAGCTGTTTTTT. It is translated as CSANRGSTGELFF.

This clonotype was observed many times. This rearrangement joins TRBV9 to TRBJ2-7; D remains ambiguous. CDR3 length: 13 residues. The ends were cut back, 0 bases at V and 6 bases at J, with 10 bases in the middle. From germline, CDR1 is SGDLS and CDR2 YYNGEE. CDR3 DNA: TGTGCCAGCAGCGTAGCGGGTAGTGTCGAGCAGTACTTC. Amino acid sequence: CASSVAGSVEQYF.

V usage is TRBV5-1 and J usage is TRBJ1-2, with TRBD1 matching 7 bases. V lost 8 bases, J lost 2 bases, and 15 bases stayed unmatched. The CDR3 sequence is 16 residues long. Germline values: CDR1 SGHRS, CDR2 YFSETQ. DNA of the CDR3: TGCGCCAGTCCGCCGAACCAGGGGGTTTCAAACTATGGCTACACCTTC. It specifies CASPPNQGVSNYGYTF.

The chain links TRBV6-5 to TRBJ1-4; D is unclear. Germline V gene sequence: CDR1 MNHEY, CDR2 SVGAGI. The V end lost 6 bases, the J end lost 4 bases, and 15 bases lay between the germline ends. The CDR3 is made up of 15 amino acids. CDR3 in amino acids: CASSSGSRSNEKLFF. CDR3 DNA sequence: TGTGCCAGCAGCAGCGGCAGTCGGAGTAATGAAAAACTGTTTTTT.

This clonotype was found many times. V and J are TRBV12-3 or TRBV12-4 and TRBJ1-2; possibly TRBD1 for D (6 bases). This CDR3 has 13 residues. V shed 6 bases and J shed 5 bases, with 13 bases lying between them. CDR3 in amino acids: CASRATGFYGYTF. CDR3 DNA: TGTGCCAGCAGAGCCACAGGGTTTTATGGCTACACCTTC.

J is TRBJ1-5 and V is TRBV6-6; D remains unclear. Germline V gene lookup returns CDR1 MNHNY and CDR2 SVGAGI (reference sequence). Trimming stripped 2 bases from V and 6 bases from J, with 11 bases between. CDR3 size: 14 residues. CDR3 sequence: CASSYDHVGQPQHF. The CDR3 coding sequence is TGTGCCAGCAGTTACGACCACGTTGGTCAGCCCCAGCATTTT.

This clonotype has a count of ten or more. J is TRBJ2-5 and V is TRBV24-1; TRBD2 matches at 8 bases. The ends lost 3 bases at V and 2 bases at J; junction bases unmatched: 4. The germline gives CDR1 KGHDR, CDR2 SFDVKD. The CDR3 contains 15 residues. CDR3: CATSDAGGTQETQYF. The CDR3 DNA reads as TGTGCCACCAGTGATGCGGGGGGTACTCAAGAGACCCAGTACTTC.

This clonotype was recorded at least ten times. DNA for the CDR3: TGTGCCAGCAGCCCCATCGGCCGCGGCCGTTCAGAGACCCAGTACTTC. Protein: CASSPIGRGRSETQYF. V usage is TRBV9 and J usage is TRBJ2-5; the D is unclear. The CDR3 has 16 amino acids. Trimming removed 4 bases from V and 4 bases from J, with 20 bases in between. Germline V CDR1 and CDR2: SGDLS, YYNGEE.

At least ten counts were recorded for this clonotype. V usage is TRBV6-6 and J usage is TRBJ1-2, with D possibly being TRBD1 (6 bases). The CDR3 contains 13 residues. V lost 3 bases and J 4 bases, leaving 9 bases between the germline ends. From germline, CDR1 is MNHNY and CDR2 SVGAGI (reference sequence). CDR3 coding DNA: TGTGCCAGCAGTTATAAGGGGGGCTATGGCTACACCTTC. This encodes CASSYKGGYGYTF.

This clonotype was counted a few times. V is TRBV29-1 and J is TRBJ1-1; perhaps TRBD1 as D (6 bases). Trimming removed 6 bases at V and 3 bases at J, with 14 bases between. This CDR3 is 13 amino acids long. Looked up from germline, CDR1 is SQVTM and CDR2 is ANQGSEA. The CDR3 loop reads CSVPDSVDTEAFF. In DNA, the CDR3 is TGCAGCGTCCCGGACAGTGTGGACACTGAAGCTTTCTTT.

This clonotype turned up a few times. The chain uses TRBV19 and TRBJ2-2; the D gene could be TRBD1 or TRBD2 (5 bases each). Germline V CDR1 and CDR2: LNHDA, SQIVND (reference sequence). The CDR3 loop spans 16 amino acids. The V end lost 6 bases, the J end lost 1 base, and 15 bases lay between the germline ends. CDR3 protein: CASRTPGRLNTGELFF. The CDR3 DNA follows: TGTGCCAGTAGAACACCGGGACGTTTGAACACCGGGGAGCTGTTTTTT.

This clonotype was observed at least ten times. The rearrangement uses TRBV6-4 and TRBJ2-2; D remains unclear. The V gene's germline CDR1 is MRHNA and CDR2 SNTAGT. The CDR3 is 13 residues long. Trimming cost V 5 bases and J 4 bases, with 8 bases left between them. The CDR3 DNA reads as TGTGCCAGCAGTTCCGAATTCACCGGGGAGCTGTTTTTT. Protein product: CASSSEFTGELFF.